Presented here are 23 T cell receptor beta chains from one specimen sequenced in a study of graft-versus-host responses after intestinal transplantation. Their antigens are not known. Measured with immunoSEQ multiplex PCR; TCRdb has only the in-frame clones, and not every one. This sample yields around 88,000 clones, of which around 90% are seen a single time; 7.6% belongs to the top ten. The source material was unstimulated CD8+ T cells sorted from spleen or lymph node cells, sampled before transplant. Receptors originate from a human donor who was the organ donor for an intestinal transplant.

This clone was observed once. V usage is TRBV19 and J usage is TRBJ1-1; TRBD1 matches at 9 bases. The CDR3 has 14 residues. V gave up 4 bases and J gave up 6 bases; unmatched junction bases: 6. Germline CDR1 is LNHDA and CDR2 is SQIVND (reference sequence). CDR3 region: CASSTTGGKAEAFF. The CDR3 DNA reads as TGTGCCAGTAGTACCACAGGGGGCAAGGCTGAAGCTTTCTTT.

J is TRBJ1-3 and V is TRBV6-1; TRBD1 agrees at 10 bases. The CDR3 totals 16 residues. Germline CDR1 is MNHNS and CDR2 is SASEGT. J gave up 2 bases and V 4 bases, and 5 bases lay outside the gene matches. DNA for the CDR3: TGTGCCAGCAGTGCCCGGGACAGGGGAACTGGAAACACCATATATTTT. Translation gives CASSARDRGTGNTIYF.

The V call is TRBV4-1, the J call TRBJ2-3; D possibly matches TRBD1 or TRBD2 (6 bases each). Deletions cut 0 bases from V and 3 bases from J, with 13 bases between. Germline CDR1 reads MGHRA; CDR2 reads YSYEKL. The CDR3 loop spans 16 amino acids. The CDR3 loop is CASSQDTGAGTDTQYF. The CDR3 DNA sequence: TGCGCCAGCAGCCAAGATACGGGGGCGGGGACAGATACGCAGTATTTT.

This rearrangement joins TRBV2 to TRBJ1-2; no reliable D call. Per germline, CDR1 SNHLY and CDR2 FYNNEI. CDR3 length: 14 residues. Trimming pared 2 bases from V and 3 bases from J, leaving 10 bases between. This chain's CDR3 is CASSESGVHYGYTF. The CDR3 DNA sequence: TGTGCCAGCAGTGAATCGGGAGTACACTATGGCTACACCTTC. The full variable domain, its missing parts supplied by reference TRBV2 and TRBJ1-2, is EPEVTQTPSHQVTQMGQEVILRCVPISNHLYFYWYRQILGQKVEFLVSFYNNEISEKSEIFDDQFSVERPDGSNFTLKIRSTKLEDSAMYFCASSESGVHYGYTFGSGTRLTVV.

This chain joins TRBV5-1 and TRBJ2-7, with a weak D call TRBD2 (5 bases). The length of the CDR3 is 11 residues. With 4 bases removed from V and 5 bases from J, the gap between germline ends came to 7 bases. CDR1 SGHRS and CDR2 YFSETQ come from the germline V gene. The CDR3 DNA sequence: TGCGCCAGCAGCGCCGGGAACGAGCAGTACTTC. It is translated as CASSAGNEQYF.

This chain uses TRBV9 with TRBJ1-2, with 7 bases fitting TRBD1. The ends lost 4 bases at V and 4 bases at J; junction bases unmatched: 7. Germline V gene sequence: CDR1 SGDLS, CDR2 YYNGEE. The CDR3 spans 14 residues. For the CDR3, the DNA is TGTGCCAGCAGCCTCACGACAGGGATCTATGGCTACACCTTC. The encoded protein is CASSLTTGIYGYTF.

The V gene is TRBV5-4, the J gene TRBJ2-2; D may be TRBD1 (5 bases). This CDR3 spans 15 amino acids. Germline CDR1 and CDR2: SGHNT and YYREEE (reference sequence). Trimming cost V 4 bases and J 7 bases, with 17 bases left between them. This CDR3 is CASSLGQGQGGELFF. CDR3 nucleotide sequence: TGTGCCAGCAGCCTGGGCCAGGGCCAGGGCGGGGAGCTGTTTTTT.

The genes are TRBV4-1 and TRBJ1-3; D not certain. Germline V gives CDR1 MGHRA, CDR2 YSYEKL. The CDR3 covers 13 residues. The V gene lost 4 bases and the J gene lost 3 bases, with 7 bases spanning the gap. CDR3 sequence (DNA): TGCGCCAGCAGCCCGGATGGTGGAAACACCATATATTTT. Its protein is CASSPDGGNTIYF.

This clone came up a few times. The chain couples TRBV5-5 to TRBJ1-3, with TRBD1 identical over 8 bases. CDR1 and CDR2 from the germline V gene are SGHKS and YYEKEE (reference sequence). V lost 4 bases and J lost 1; bases outside the gene matches: 4. This CDR3 has 15 amino acids. The CDR3 spells CASSTGQGSGNTIYF. CDR3 nucleotides: TGTGCCAGCAGCACTGGACAGGGATCTGGAAACACCATATATTTT.

The chain is built from TRBV7-6 and TRBJ2-2; D is perhaps TRBD1 or TRBD2 (5 bases each). V lost 5 bases to trimming and J lost 2 bases, with 18 bases between them. CDR1 and CDR2 from the germline V gene are SGHVS and FNYEAQ. The length of the CDR3 is 17 residues. The CDR3 bases are TGTGCCAGCAGCCTCCCCTTTGGGGACCCCAACACCGGGGAGCTGTTTTTT. Its translation is CASSLPFGDPNTGELFF. The full variable domain, with the rest looked up from reference TRBV7-6 and TRBJ2-2, is GAGVSQSPRYKVTKRGQDVALRCDPISGHVSLYWYRQALGQGPEFLTYFNYEAQQDKSGLPNDRFSAERPEGSISTLTIQRTEQRDSAMYRCASSLPFGDPNTGELFFGEGSRLTVL.

The gene calls are TRBV28 and TRBJ2-3; D uncertain. The CDR3 runs to 13 residues. In germline, CDR1 is MDHEN, CDR2 SYDVKM. V was cut by 5 bases and J by 6 bases, with 12 bases left in between. CDR3 region: CASSLLTQDTQYF. CDR3 coding DNA: TGTGCCAGCAGTCTCCTGACCCAGGATACGCAGTATTTT.

The V gene is TRBV6-6, the J gene TRBJ1-2; D gene unclear. CDR1 is MNHNY, CDR2 SVGAGI, per germline (reference sequence). There are 13 residues in the CDR3. The V gene lost 2 bases and the J gene lost 6 bases, with 10 bases spanning the gap. CDR3 sequence (DNA): TGTGCCAGCAGTTACAGCCCCCCTGATGGCTACACCTTC. Translating gives CASSYSPPDGYTF.

About this clone: One end of the junction is discordant with germline, which a read error may explain. J is TRBJ1-1 and V is TRBV19; no definite D call. In germline, CDR1 is LNHDA, CDR2 SQIVND (reference sequence). The CDR3 runs to 13 residues. The CDR3 region is CASSLDPGSEAFF. The CDR3 nucleotides are TGTGCCAGTAGTCTAGATCCGGGGAGTGAAGCTTTCTTT.

As for this clone: Other nucleotide sequences in the sample specify the same CDR3. This chain links TRBV10-3 with TRBJ1-1; the D gene is possibly TRBD1 (6 bases). CDR1 is ENHRY, CDR2 SYGVKD, per germline. V dropped 3 bases and J dropped 5 bases, with 16 bases sitting between them. The CDR3 runs 15 residues. For the CDR3, the DNA is TGTGCCATCAGTGACCCACAGGGCGCCGGGACTGAAGCTTTCTTT. It is translated as CAISDPQGAGTEAFF.

The chain recombines TRBV27 with TRBJ2-5, with 9 bases that match TRBD2. The CDR3 is 15 residues long. The germline gives CDR1 MNHEY, CDR2 SMNVEV (reference sequence). V trimming: 6 bases; J trimming: 5 bases; junction bases outside the gene matches: 10. The CDR3 sequence is CASSYSGGVFETQYF. The CDR3 DNA sequence: TGTGCCAGCAGCTATAGCGGGGGAGTATTTGAGACCCAGTACTTC.

This chain uses TRBV7-9 with TRBJ2-3; D not resolved. This CDR3 is 14 amino acids long. V was clipped by 4 bases and J by 6 bases, with 14 bases between them. The germline V gene has CDR1 SEHNR and CDR2 FQNEAQ (reference sequence). The CDR3 DNA sequence: TGTGCCAGCAGCTCCCCCCTGTCCGGGGATACGCAGTATTTT. Translating it yields CASSSPLSGDTQYF.

This CDR3 reads CASSRNGDYGYTF. DNA of the CDR3: TGTGCCAGCAGTCGGAACGGCGACTATGGCTACACCTTC. The rearrangement uses TRBV6-5 and TRBJ1-2; D is undetermined. CDR1 is MNHEY, CDR2 SVGAGI, per germline. V lost 5 bases, J lost 3 bases, and 10 bases lay in between. The CDR3 is 13 amino acids.

The V call is TRBV7-3, the J call TRBJ1-1, with 8 positions matching TRBD1. Trimming took 4 bases from V and 8 from J; bases not matched to a gene: 6. Germline V gene data show CDR1 as SGHTA and CDR2 as FQGTGA. The CDR3 runs to 13 residues. The CDR3 loop reads CASSYQQGVEAFF. The CDR3 nucleotides read TGTGCCAGCAGCTATCAACAGGGGGTCGAAGCTTTCTTT. The full variable domain, completed using reference TRBV7-3 and TRBJ1-1, is GAGVSQTPSNKVTEKGKYVELRCDPISGHTALYWYRQSLGQGPEFLIYFQGTGAADDSGLPNDRFFAVRPEGSVSTLKIQRTERGDSAVYLCASSYQQGVEAFFGQGTRLTVV.

The gene calls are TRBV7-9 and TRBJ2-7; D tentatively fits TRBD1 or TRBD2 (5 bases each). This CDR3 is 14 amino acids long. V lost 6 bases, J lost 0 bases, and 12 bases lay in between. Germline loops: CDR1 SEHNR, CDR2 FQNEAQ (reference sequence). The CDR3 nucleotides read TGTGCCAGCAGTAGGGGAGACCCCTCCTACGAGCAGTACTTC. Translated: CASSRGDPSYEQYF.

V usage is TRBV19 and J usage is TRBJ2-7; perhaps TRBD2 as D (6 bases). This CDR3 spans 13 amino acids. The germline CDR1 and CDR2 sequences are LNHDA and SQIVND (reference sequence). The V gene lost 1 base and the J gene lost 6 bases, with 10 bases spanning the gap. The chain's CDR3 is CASSIVHGSEQYF. In DNA form, the CDR3 reads TGTGCCAGTAGTATAGTTCACGGGAGCGAGCAGTACTTC. The entire variable domain, with the rest obtained from reference TRBV19 and TRBJ2-7, is as follows: DGGITQSPKYLFRKEGQNVTLSCEQNLNHDAMYWYRQDPGQGLRLIYYSQIVNDFQKGDIAEGYSVSREKKESFPLTVTSAQKNPTAFYLCASSIVHGSEQYFGPGTRLTVT.

This chain connects TRBV5-1 to TRBJ2-7; 12 nucleotides line up with TRBD1. Germline CDR1 and CDR2: SGHRS and YFSETQ. The CDR3 has 15 amino acids. Trimming removed 5 bases from V and 6 bases from J; junction bases left unmatched: 9. CDR3 in amino acids: CASRAPGQGAIEQYF. The CDR3 DNA follows: TGCGCCAGCAGAGCTCCGGGACAGGGGGCCATCGAGCAGTACTTC.

The rearrangement links TRBV7-8 to TRBJ2-2; TRBD2 matches 11 bases. The V segment lost 4 bases and the J segment 7 bases; nucleotides outside the gene matches: 14. The CDR3 spans 18 residues. Germline loops: CDR1 SGHVS, CDR2 FQNEAQ. CDR3 nucleotide sequence: TGTGCCAGCAGCTCACAGTTTAGCGGGAGGGCCCCGAGCGGGGAGCTGTTTTTT. This gives the protein CASSSQFSGRAPSGELFF.

This chain connects TRBV7-8 to TRBJ2-5, with a weak D call TRBD1 (5 bases). The CDR3 loop spans 16 amino acids. The germline V gene encodes CDR1 SGHVS and CDR2 FQNEAQ. The germline V and J ends were trimmed by 4 bases and 4 bases, with 19 bases remaining between them. The CDR3 here is CASSSNPQDSGETQYF. CDR3 bases: TGTGCCAGCAGCTCCAATCCTCAAGACAGTGGAGAGACCCAGTACTTC.